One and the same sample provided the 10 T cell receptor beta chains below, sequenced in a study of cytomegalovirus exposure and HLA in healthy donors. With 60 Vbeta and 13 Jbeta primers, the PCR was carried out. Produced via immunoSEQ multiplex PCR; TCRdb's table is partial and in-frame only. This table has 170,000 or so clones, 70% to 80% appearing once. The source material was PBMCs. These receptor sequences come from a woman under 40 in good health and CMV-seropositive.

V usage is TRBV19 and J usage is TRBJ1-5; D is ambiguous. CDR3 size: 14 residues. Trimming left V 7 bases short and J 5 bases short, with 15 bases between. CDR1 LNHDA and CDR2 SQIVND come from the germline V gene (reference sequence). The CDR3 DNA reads TGTGCCAGTACTCCACAGTGGGCTGATCAGCCCCAGCATTTT. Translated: CASTPQWADQPQHF.

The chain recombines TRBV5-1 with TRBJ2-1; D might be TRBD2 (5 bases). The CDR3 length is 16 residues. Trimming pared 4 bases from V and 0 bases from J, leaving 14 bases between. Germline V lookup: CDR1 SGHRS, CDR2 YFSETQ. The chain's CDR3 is CASSTAGGSSYNEQFF. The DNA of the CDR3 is TGCGCCAGCAGCACCGCGGGTGGGAGCTCCTACAATGAGCAGTTCTTC.

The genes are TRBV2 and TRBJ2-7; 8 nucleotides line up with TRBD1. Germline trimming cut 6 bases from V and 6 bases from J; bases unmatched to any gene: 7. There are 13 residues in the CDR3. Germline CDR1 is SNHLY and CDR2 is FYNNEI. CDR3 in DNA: TGTGCCAGCAGCCGGACAGGGTTCAGCGAGCAGTACTTC. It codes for CASSRTGFSEQYF.

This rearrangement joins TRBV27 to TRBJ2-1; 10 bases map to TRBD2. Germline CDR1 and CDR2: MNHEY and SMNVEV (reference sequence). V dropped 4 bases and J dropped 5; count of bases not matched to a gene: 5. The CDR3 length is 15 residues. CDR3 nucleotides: TGTGCCAGCAGTTATTCTAGCGGGAGTCACAATGAGCAGTTCTTC. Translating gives CASSYSSGSHNEQFF.

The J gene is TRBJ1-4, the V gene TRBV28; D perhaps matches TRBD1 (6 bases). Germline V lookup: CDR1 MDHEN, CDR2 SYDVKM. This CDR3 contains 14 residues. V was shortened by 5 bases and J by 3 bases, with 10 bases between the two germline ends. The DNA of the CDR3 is TGTGCCAGCAGTAAAGGACAGCCTAATGAAAAACTGTTTTTT. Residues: CASSKGQPNEKLFF.

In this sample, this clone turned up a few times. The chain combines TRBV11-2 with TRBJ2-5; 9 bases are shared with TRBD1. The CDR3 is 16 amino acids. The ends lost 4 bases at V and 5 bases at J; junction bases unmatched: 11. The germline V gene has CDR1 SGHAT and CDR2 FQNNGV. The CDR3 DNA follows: TGTGCCAGCAGCTACTCCGGGACAGGGAGGACGGAGACCCAGTACTTC. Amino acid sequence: CASSYSGTGRTETQYF. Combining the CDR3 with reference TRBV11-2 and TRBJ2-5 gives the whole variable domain EAGVAQSPRYKIIEKRQSVAFWCNPISGHATLYWYQQILGQGPKLLIQFQNNGVVDDSQLPKDRFSAERLKGVDSTLKIQPAKLEDSAVYLCASSYSGTGRTETQYFGPGTRLLVL.

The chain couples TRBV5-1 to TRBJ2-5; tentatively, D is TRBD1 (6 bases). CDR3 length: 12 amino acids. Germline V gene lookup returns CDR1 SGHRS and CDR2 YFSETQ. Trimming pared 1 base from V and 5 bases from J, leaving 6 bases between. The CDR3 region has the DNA TGCGCCAGCAGCTTGAGGGGGGAGACCCAGTACTTC. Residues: CASSLRGETQYF.

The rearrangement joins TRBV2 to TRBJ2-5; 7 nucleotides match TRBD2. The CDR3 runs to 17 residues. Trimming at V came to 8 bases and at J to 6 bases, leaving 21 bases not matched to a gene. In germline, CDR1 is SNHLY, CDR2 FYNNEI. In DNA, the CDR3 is TGTGCCAGCGGGTCCCCAAAAACGACGAGCGGGGAGAAGACCCAGTACTTC. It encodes CASGSPKTTSGEKTQYF.

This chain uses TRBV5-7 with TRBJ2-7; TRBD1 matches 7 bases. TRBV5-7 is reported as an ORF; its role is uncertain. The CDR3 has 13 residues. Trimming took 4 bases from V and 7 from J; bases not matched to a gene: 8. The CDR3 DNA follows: TGTGCCAGCAGCGCCGGACAGGCCGAGGAGCAGTACTTC. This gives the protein CASSAGQAEEQYF.

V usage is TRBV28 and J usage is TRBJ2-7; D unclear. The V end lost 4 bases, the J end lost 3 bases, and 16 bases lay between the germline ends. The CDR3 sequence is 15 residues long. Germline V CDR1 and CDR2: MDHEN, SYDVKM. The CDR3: CASSSPLETDYEQYF. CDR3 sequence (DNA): TGTGCCAGCAGTTCTCCTCTAGAAACCGACTACGAGCAGTACTTC.